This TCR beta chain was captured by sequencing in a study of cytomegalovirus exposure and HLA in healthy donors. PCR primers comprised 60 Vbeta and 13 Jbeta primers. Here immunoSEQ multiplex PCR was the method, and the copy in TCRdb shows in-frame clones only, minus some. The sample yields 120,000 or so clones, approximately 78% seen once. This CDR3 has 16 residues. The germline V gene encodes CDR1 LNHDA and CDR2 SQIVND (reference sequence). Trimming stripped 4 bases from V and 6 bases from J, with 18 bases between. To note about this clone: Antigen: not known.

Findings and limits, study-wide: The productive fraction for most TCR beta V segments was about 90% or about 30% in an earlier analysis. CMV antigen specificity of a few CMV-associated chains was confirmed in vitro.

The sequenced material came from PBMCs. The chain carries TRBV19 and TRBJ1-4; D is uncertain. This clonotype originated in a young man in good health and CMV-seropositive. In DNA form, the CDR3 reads TGTGCCAGTAGTACTCCCGGGAGGCCCCAGGATGAAAAACTGTTTTTT. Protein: CASSTPGRPQDEKLFF. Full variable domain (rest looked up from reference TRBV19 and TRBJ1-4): DGGITQSPKYLFRKEGQNVTLSCEQNLNHDAMYWYRQDPGQGLRLIYYSQIVNDFQKGDIAEGYSVSREKKESFPLTVTSAQKNPTAFYLCASSTPGRPQDEKLFFGSGTQLSVL.